Presented here are 10 T cell receptor beta chains from one specimen sequenced in a study of PD-1 blockade in mismatch repair-deficient tumors. Sequenced by immunoSEQ multiplex PCR; TCRdb stores in-frame clones only, minus some. The repertoire holds around 40,000 clones, with roughly 84% as singletons. This specimen was peripheral blood, taken around 75 weeks after starting pembrolizumab. The receptors were gathered from an adult with mismatch repair-deficient cancer.

V and J are TRBV11-3 and TRBJ1-1; D not resolved. The CDR3 is 14 residues long. Germline CDR1 is SGHNT and CDR2 is YENEEA. Trimming took 2 bases from V and 0 from J, leaving 7 bases between them. The CDR3, as DNA: TGTGCCAGCAGCTTAAACACGGTGAACACTGAAGCTTTCTTT. Translating it yields CASSLNTVNTEAFF.

The chain has TRBV28 and TRBJ1-2; no definite D call. V shed 5 bases and J shed 5 bases, with 18 bases lying between them. CDR1 is MDHEN and CDR2 is SYDVKM in the germline V gene. The CDR3 has 15 residues. The CDR3 region has the DNA TGTGCCAGCAGTGGGCCCTCTTTAGGATTATATGGCTACACCTTC. As protein: CASSGPSLGLYGYTF.

J is TRBJ2-5 and V is TRBV4-1; 10 positions match TRBD2. Germline values: CDR1 MGHRA, CDR2 YSYEKL. The V gene end was trimmed by 2 bases and the J gene end by 1 base; junction bases not matched to a gene: 4. The CDR3 runs 16 residues. The CDR3 reads CASSQFSGRRQETQYF. CDR3 coding DNA: TGCGCCAGCAGCCAATTTAGCGGGAGGCGCCAAGAGACCCAGTACTTC.

The gene calls are TRBV6-6 and TRBJ2-2, with 9 bases identical to TRBD2. V dropped 6 bases and J dropped 2; count of bases not matched to a gene: 7. This CDR3 region has 16 residues. Per the germline V gene, CDR1 is MNHNY and CDR2 is SVGAGI (reference sequence). Here the CDR3 reads CASRIFSGSNTGELFF. In nucleotides, the CDR3 is TGTGCCAGCAGGATATTTAGCGGGAGCAACACCGGGGAGCTGTTTTTT.

The chain carries TRBV28 and TRBJ2-5; D not certain. Germline loops: CDR1 MDHEN, CDR2 SYDVKM. With 8 bases removed from V and 2 bases from J, the gap between germline ends came to 15 bases. CDR3 length: 14 residues. The DNA for the CDR3 is TGTGCCAGCCGCACCCGCGACGCACAAGAGACCCAGTACTTC. Translated: CASRTRDAQETQYF.

This sequence joins TRBV6-5 and TRBJ2-7, with D hard to call. Germline V gene sequence: CDR1 MNHEY, CDR2 SVGAGI. The length of the CDR3 is 14 residues. V was clipped by 5 bases and J by 3 bases, with 14 bases between them. The CDR3 sequence: CASSLQRTGYEQYF. In DNA form, the CDR3 reads TGTGCCAGCAGTCTCCAGAGGACCGGCTACGAGCAGTACTTC.

This sequence joins TRBV5-6 and TRBJ1-2; perhaps TRBD1 as D (5 bases). Germline values: CDR1 SGHDT, CDR2 YYEEEE. The CDR3 runs 15 residues. The V end lost 0 bases, the J end lost 3 bases, and 12 bases lay between the germline ends. The DNA for the CDR3 is TGTGCCAGCAGCTTGGATCCCCAGGGATACTATGGCTACACCTTC. Residues: CASSLDPQGYYGYTF.

Turning to this clone: One end of the junction fails to match germline, which may point to a read error. V is TRBV11-1 and J is TRBJ1-1, with D hard to call. Per germline, CDR1 SGHAT and CDR2 FQDESV (reference sequence). The CDR3 consists of 12 residues. The CDR3 loop reads CASNLALTVTFF. In nucleotides, the CDR3 is TGTGCCAGCAACTTAGCGCTGACGGTAACTTTCTTT.

The V and J genes are TRBV7-2 and TRBJ2-1; no reliable D call. Trimming took 5 bases from V and 0 from J, leaving 5 bases between them. Germline loops: CDR1 SGHTA, CDR2 FQGNSA. The CDR3 spans 13 residues. CDR3 coding DNA: TGTGCCAGCAGCCCGCCCTCCTACAATGAGCAGTTCTTC. It encodes CASSPPSYNEQFF. Based on the CDR3 plus reference TRBV7-2 and TRBJ2-1, the full variable domain is GAGVSQSPSNKVTEKGKDVELRCDPISGHTALYWYRQSLGQGLEFLIYFQGNSAPDKSGLPSDRFSAERTGGSVSTLTIQRTQQEDSAVYLCASSPPSYNEQFFGPGTRLTVL.

V is TRBV30 and J is TRBJ2-1; D is perhaps TRBD1 or TRBD2 (5 bases each). The CDR3 is 15 residues long. V was trimmed by 0 bases and J by 1 base, leaving 10 bases between them. Germline CDR1 reads GTSNPN; CDR2 reads SVGIG (reference sequence). The CDR3 DNA sequence: TGTGCCTGGAGTGTACGAGGGGCGTCCTACAATGAGCAGTTCTTC. Translated, it gives CAWSVRGASYNEQFF.